These 18 T cell receptor beta chains were sequenced from one sample in a study of control samples from healthy donors and cancer patients. Method: immunoSEQ multiplex PCR; TCRdb's copy keeps in-frame clones and lacks some. The data show approximately 46,000 clones, just over 90% seen once. The sample consisted of PBMCs. The receptor source for this set is a young man with colorectal cancer.

The genes are TRBV6-6 and TRBJ1-2, with D possibly matching TRBD1 (5 bases). CDR3 length: 13 residues. V gave up 1 base and J gave up 2 bases, with 5 bases separating them. Per the germline V gene, CDR1 is MNHNY and CDR2 is SVGAGI (reference sequence). The CDR3 coding sequence is TGTGCCAGCAGTTACTGGGGGAACTATGGCTACACCTTC. Its protein product is CASSYWGNYGYTF.

The CDR3 loop reads CASSQDRPGGGSYNEQFF. CDR3 nucleotides: TGTGCCAGCAGCCAAGACCGACCCGGGGGAGGCTCCTACAATGAGCAGTTCTTC. The chain links TRBV3-1 (or the pseudogene TRBV3-2) to TRBJ2-1, with D perhaps TRBD2 (6 bases). This CDR3 is 18 amino acids long. Germline V gives CDR1 LGHDT, CDR2 YNNKEL (reference sequence). With 0 bases removed from V and 0 bases from J, the gap between germline ends came to 15 bases.

The V call is TRBV14, the J call TRBJ1-3, with D perhaps TRBD1 (5 bases). The CDR3 contains 17 residues. The V and J ends lost 4 bases and 4 bases respectively, with 20 bases between them. Germline CDR1 SGHDN, CDR2 FVKESK. The chain's CDR3 is CASSPAGTRGSGNTIYF. In nucleotides, the CDR3 is TGTGCCAGCAGCCCAGCCGGGACCAGAGGTTCGGGAAACACCATATATTTT.

The chain links TRBV30 to TRBJ2-3; 10 bases align to TRBD1. Germline V CDR1 and CDR2: GTSNPN, SVGIG (reference sequence). Trimming cost V 5 bases and J 1 base; bases outside gene matches: 6. The CDR3 covers 15 residues. CDR3 DNA: TGTGCCTGGTGGGCCGGGACAGGGGGCACAGATACGCAGTATTTT. Encoded protein: CAWWAGTGGTDTQYF.

This chain links TRBV5-6 with TRBJ2-7, with 11 bases aligning to TRBD1. This CDR3 region has 15 residues. Looked up from germline, CDR1 is SGHDT and CDR2 is YYEEEE. V lost 3 bases to trimming and J lost 8 bases; unmatched junction nucleotides: 10. Written as DNA, the CDR3 is TGTGCCAGCAGCTCGCAAGGCAGGACAGGGGGCAAGCAGTACGTC. Translated: CASSSQGRTGGKQYV.

The V and J genes are TRBV9 and TRBJ1-4; D ambiguous. From germline, CDR1 is SGDLS and CDR2 YYNGEE. Trimming took 0 bases from V and 8 from J, leaving 14 bases between them. This CDR3 comprises 15 residues. CDR3 DNA sequence: TGTGCCAGCAGCGTAGGAGGGTTTGAAGGCGAAAAACTGTTTTTT. Amino acids: CASSVGGFEGEKLFF.

The chain combines TRBV29-1 with TRBJ2-7, with D perhaps matching TRBD1 (6 bases). Germline CDR1 and CDR2: SQVTM and ANQGSEA. Between the trimmed V and J ends, which lost 4 bases and 3 bases, there was a span of 13 bases. This CDR3 spans 13 amino acids. CDR3 DNA sequence: TGCAGCGTTGGGGGGCAGGGGAGCTACGAGCAGTACTTC. Its protein product is CSVGGQGSYEQYF.

The CDR3: CASSPHEGREKLFF. The CDR3 DNA reads TGTGCCAGCAGTCCCCATGAGGGGCGGGAAAAACTGTTTTTT. V gene TRBV6-5 combines with J gene TRBJ1-4; D is possibly TRBD1 (5 bases). This CDR3 spans 14 amino acids. Germline CDR1 MNHEY, CDR2 SVGAGI. Trimming stripped 5 bases from V and 8 bases from J, with 15 bases between.

The V and J genes are TRBV27 and TRBJ2-1; the match to TRBD2 covers 7 bases. The CDR3 length is 16 residues. CDR1 is MNHEY, CDR2 SMNVEV, per germline (reference sequence). V gave up 6 bases and J gave up 4 bases; unmatched junction bases: 12. Here the CDR3 DNA reads TGTGCCAGCAGACCCTCTTCGGGGGGATATTACAATGAGCAGTTCTTC. It translates to CASRPSSGGYYNEQFF.

This rearrangement joins TRBV2 to TRBJ2-5, with 8 bases that match TRBD1. The germline CDR1 and CDR2 sequences are SNHLY and FYNNEI. This CDR3 has 15 amino acids. V lost 4 bases to trimming and J lost 5 bases; unmatched junction nucleotides: 9. CDR3 bases: TGTGCCAGCAGTGTTGAATCGACAGGGGCGGAGACCCAGTACTTC. Translated, it gives CASSVESTGAETQYF.

The rearrangement links TRBV2 to TRBJ1-5; D remains unclear. V lost 4 bases to trimming and J lost 0 bases, with 10 bases between them. The CDR3 has 15 residues. Germline assignment: CDR1 SNHLY and CDR2 FYNNEI. CDR3 DNA: TGTGCCAGCAGTGCAGGCCAGAATAGCAATCAGCCCCAGCATTTT. Translating gives CASSAGQNSNQPQHF.

The chain recombines TRBV4-2 with TRBJ1-3; no clear D gene. Looked up from germline, CDR1 is LGHNA and CDR2 is YNFKEQ. Trimming cost V 4 bases and J 2 bases, with 15 bases left between them. The length of the CDR3 is 16 residues. CDR3 region: CASSPNSWAAGNTIYF. The CDR3 DNA follows: TGTGCCAGCAGCCCAAACTCTTGGGCAGCTGGAAACACCATATATTTT.

The V call is TRBV5-4, the J call TRBJ1-5; a possible D gene is TRBD1 (6 bases). CDR3 length: 14 amino acids. Per the germline V gene, CDR1 is SGHNT and CDR2 is YYREEE (reference sequence). V lost 2 bases to trimming and J lost 2 bases, with 8 bases between them. CDR3 in amino acids: CASSFKGGNQPQHF. As DNA, the CDR3 is TGTGCCAGCAGCTTCAAGGGGGGCAATCAGCCCCAGCATTTT.

The gene calls are TRBV6-2 or TRBV6-3 and TRBJ2-4, with a weak D call TRBD1 (5 bases). The CDR3 covers 18 residues. CDR1 MNHEY and CDR2 SVGEGT come from the germline V gene. V lost 4 bases and J lost 0, with 19 bases in between. CDR3 protein: CASSSNLRQPLAKNIQYF. In DNA, the CDR3 is TGTGCCAGCAGTTCAAACCTTCGACAGCCTCTAGCCAAAAACATTCAGTACTTC.

The rearrangement joins TRBV19 to TRBJ1-3, with a tentative D call TRBD1 (5 bases). CDR1 and CDR2 (germline): LNHDA, SQIVND (reference sequence). Between the trimmed V and J ends, which lost 6 bases and 3 bases, there was a span of 12 bases. The CDR3 extends over 14 amino acids. CDR3 in amino acids: CASSTGHLGNTIYF. In DNA, the CDR3 is TGTGCCAGTAGCACCGGACACCTTGGAAACACCATATATTTT.

This chain links TRBV5-1 with TRBJ2-2; 7 bases map to TRBD1. Germline lookup yields CDR1 SGHRS and CDR2 YFSETQ. V dropped 7 bases and J dropped 0; count of bases not matched to a gene: 6. The CDR3 totals 15 residues. CDR3 region: CASGRGLANTGELFF. The CDR3 region has the DNA TGCGCCAGCGGCAGGGGGTTAGCGAACACCGGGGAGCTGTTTTTT. The entire variable domain, with the rest obtained from reference TRBV5-1 and TRBJ2-2, is as follows: KAGVTQTPRYLIKTRGQQVTLSCSPISGHRSVSWYQQTPGQGLQFLFEYFSETQRNKGNFPGRFSGRQFSNSRSEMNVSTLELGDSALYLCASGRGLANTGELFFGEGSRLTVL.

The gene calls are TRBV2 and TRBJ1-3; no firm D call. Germline CDR1 reads SNHLY; CDR2 reads FYNNEI. V was clipped by 0 bases and J by 5 bases, with 8 bases between them. The CDR3 loop spans 14 amino acids. The CDR3 DNA sequence: TGTGCCAGCAGTGAAGCGGGTTTAAGAAACACCATATATTTT. Amino acid sequence: CASSEAGLRNTIYF. The full variable domain, with the rest looked up from reference TRBV2 and TRBJ1-3, is EPEVTQTPSHQVTQMGQEVILRCVPISNHLYFYWYRQILGQKVEFLVSFYNNEISEKSEIFDDQFSVERPDGSNFTLKIRSTKLEDSAMYFCASSEAGLRNTIYFGEGSWLTVV.

The chain is built from TRBV30 and TRBJ2-3; D unresolved. V lost 0 bases and J lost 0, with 7 bases in between. This CDR3 comprises 14 residues. Per germline, CDR1 GTSNPN and CDR2 SVGIG (reference sequence). CDR3 sequence (DNA): TGTGCCTGGAGTGTCCCAGCTAGCACAGATACGCAGTATTTT. Translating gives CAWSVPASTDTQYF.